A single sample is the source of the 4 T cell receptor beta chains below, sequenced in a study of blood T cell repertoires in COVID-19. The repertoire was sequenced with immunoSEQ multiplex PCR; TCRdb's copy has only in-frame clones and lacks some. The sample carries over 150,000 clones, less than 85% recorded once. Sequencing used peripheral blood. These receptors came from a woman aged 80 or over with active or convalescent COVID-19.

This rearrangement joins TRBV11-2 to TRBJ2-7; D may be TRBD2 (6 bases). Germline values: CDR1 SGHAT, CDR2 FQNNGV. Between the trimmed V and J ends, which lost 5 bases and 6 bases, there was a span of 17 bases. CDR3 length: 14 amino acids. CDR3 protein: CASSATALGGEQYF. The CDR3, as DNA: TGTGCCAGCAGCGCCACGGCCCTCGGGGGCGAGCAGTACTTC.

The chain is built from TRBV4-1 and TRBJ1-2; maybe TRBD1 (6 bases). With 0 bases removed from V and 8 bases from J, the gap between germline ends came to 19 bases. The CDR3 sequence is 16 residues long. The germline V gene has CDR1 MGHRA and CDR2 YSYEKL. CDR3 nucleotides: TGCGCCAGCAGCCAAGACTGGGCTCGGACAGACGAGGGCTACACCTTC. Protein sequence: CASSQDWARTDEGYTF.

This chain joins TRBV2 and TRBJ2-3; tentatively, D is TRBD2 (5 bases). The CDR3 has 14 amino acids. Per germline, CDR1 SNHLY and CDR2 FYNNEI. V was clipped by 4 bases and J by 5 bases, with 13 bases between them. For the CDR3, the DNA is TGTGCCAGCAGTGCCGGGAACACCGGAGATACGCAGTATTTT. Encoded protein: CASSAGNTGDTQYF.

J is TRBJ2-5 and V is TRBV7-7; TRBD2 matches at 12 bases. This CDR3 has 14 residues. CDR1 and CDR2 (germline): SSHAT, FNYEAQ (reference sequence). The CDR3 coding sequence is TGTGCTAGCGGCCTAGCGGGAGGGTTGGAGACCCAGTACTTC. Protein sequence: CASGLAGGLETQYF.